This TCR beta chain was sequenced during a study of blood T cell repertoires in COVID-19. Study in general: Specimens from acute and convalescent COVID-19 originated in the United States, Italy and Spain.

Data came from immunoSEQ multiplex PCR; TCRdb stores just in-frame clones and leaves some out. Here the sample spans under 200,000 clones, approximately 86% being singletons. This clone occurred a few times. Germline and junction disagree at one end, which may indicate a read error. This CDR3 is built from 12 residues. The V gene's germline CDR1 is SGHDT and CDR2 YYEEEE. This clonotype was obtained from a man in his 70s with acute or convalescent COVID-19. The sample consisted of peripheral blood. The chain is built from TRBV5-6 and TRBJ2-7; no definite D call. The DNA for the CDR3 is TGTGCCAGCAGCTTGGGCCTGAAGCTCCCTTTTTTC. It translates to CASSLGLKLPFF.